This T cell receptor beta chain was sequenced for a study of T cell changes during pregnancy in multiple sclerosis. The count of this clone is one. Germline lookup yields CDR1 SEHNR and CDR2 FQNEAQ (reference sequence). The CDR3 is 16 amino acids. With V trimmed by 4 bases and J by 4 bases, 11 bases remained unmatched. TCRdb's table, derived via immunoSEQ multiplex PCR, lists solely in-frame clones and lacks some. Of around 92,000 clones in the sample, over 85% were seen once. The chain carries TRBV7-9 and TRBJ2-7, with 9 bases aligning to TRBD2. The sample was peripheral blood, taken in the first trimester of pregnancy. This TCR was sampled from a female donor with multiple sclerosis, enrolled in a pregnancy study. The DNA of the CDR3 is TGTGCCAGCAGCTCGAACGCGGGGGGGCAAGGGTACGAGCAGTACTTC. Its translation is CASSSNAGGQGYEQYF.